A single sample gave rise to the 22 T cell receptor beta chains below, sequenced in a study of CD8 T cells in Susac syndrome. A quantity of about 0.5 to 1 ug RNA underwent reverse transcription using random hexamers. TCRdb redid the calling of the immunoSEQ multiplex PCR reads with MiXCR, one entry per CDR3 protein. The repertoire has roughly 180,000 distinct CDR3 sequences, 90% to 95% of them found once; the top ten carry 0.11% to 0.15%. Sequencing was performed on CD4+ T cells from PBMCs. The receptors come from a human donor in good health.

The rearrangement links TRBV4-3 to TRBJ2-3; 9 bases are shared with TRBD2. With V trimmed by 0 bases and J by 7 bases, 5 bases remained unmatched. In germline, CDR1 is LGHNA, CDR2 YSLEER. The CDR3 loop spans 15 amino acids. The CDR3 loop is CASSQDASGGNTQYF. The CDR3 region has the DNA TGCGCCAGCAGCCAAGATGCAAGCGGGGGGAATACGCAGTATTTT.

This chain connects TRBV4-2 to TRBJ1-2, with D tentatively TRBD1 (6 bases). The CDR3 extends over 14 amino acids. V dropped 0 bases and J dropped 7 bases, with 12 bases sitting between them. CDR1 LGHNA and CDR2 YNFKEQ come from the germline V gene. CDR3 DNA sequence: TGTGCCAGCAGCCAAGATCGGGGGGCTCTTGGCTACACCTTC. Translated: CASSQDRGALGYTF.

Written as DNA, the CDR3 is TGCGCCAGCAGTCAAGGGGGCCCGGCCGGGGAGCTGTTTTTT. It codes for CASSQGGPAGELFF. The chain joins TRBV23-1 to TRBJ2-2; possibly TRBD1 for D (6 bases). TRBV23-1 is identified as an open reading frame with a role that is uncertain. The CDR3 is made up of 14 amino acids. Trimming pared 2 bases from V and 6 bases from J, leaving 10 bases between.

The J gene is TRBJ2-7, the V gene TRBV20-1; D is ambiguous. The V end lost 5 bases, the J end lost 3 bases, and 11 bases lay between the germline ends. Germline V lookup: CDR1 DFQATT, CDR2 SNEGSKA (reference sequence). This CDR3 region has 12 residues. This chain's CDR3 is CSAGDGDYEQYF. The CDR3 DNA sequence: TGCAGTGCTGGCGACGGAGACTACGAGCAGTACTTC.

The chain links TRBV10-3 to TRBJ2-1, with 11 bases matching TRBD2. The CDR3 covers 17 residues. CDR1 is ENHRY and CDR2 is SYGVKD in the germline V gene. With 0 bases clipped from V and 6 bases from J, the junction kept 7 bases outside the gene matches. The CDR3 sequence is CAISESISGGALNEQFF. DNA for the CDR3: TGTGCCATCAGTGAGTCGATTAGCGGGGGGGCCCTCAATGAGCAGTTCTTC.

V usage is TRBV7-2 and J usage is TRBJ1-5, with 9 bases lining up with TRBD1. Per germline, CDR1 SGHTA and CDR2 FQGNSA. The CDR3 extends over 15 amino acids. After removal of 5 bases from V and 3 bases from J, the junction contained 5 bases not matched to a gene. CDR3 residues: CASSPGTGFNQPQHF. Written as DNA, the CDR3 is TGTGCCAGCAGCCCAGGGACAGGGTTCAATCAGCCCCAGCATTTT.

This chain connects TRBV9 to TRBJ2-5, with D possibly being TRBD1 or TRBD2 (5 bases each). V shed 0 bases and J shed 4 bases, with 10 bases lying between them. Germline CDR1 is SGDLS and CDR2 is YYNGEE. CDR3 length: 14 residues. The CDR3 nucleotides read TGTGCCAGCAGCGTAGGAGGGACGGGAGAGACCCAGTACTTC. Amino acid sequence: CASSVGGTGETQYF.

The chain carries TRBV6-1 and TRBJ2-3, with D unclear. The CDR3 contains 15 residues. The germline V gene has CDR1 MNHNS and CDR2 SASEGT. V was trimmed by 1 base and J by 1 base, leaving 9 bases between them. The CDR3 DNA sequence: TGTGCCAGCAGTGAAGTGAGACTCCGCACAGATACGCAGTATTTT. It specifies CASSEVRLRTDTQYF.

The V and J genes are TRBV6-2 or TRBV6-3 and TRBJ2-5; the match to TRBD2 covers 7 bases. CDR1 and CDR2 (germline): MNHEY, SVGEGT. V was pared by 6 bases and J by 5 bases, with 12 bases of the junction left unmatched. This CDR3 has 15 amino acids. CDR3 nucleotides: TGTGCCAGCAGCCCTGGACGGATCGGGGGGGAGACCCAGTACTTC. Translating gives CASSPGRIGGETQYF.

V is TRBV20-1 and J is TRBJ1-2; a possible D gene is TRBD1 (5 bases). The CDR3 consists of 11 residues. Trimming stripped 5 bases from V and 6 bases from J, with 10 bases between. Germline V gene data show CDR1 as DFQATT and CDR2 as SNEGSKA (reference sequence). The CDR3 is CSAGDVNGYTF. CDR3 DNA: TGCAGTGCTGGGGACGTAAATGGCTACACCTTC.

The gene calls are TRBV1 and TRBJ2-1. TRBV1 corresponds to a pseudogene. The length of the CDR3 is 15 residues. CDR3 protein: CTSTLGSSSYNEQFF. CDR3 DNA: TGCACCAGCACCCTAGGGTCCAGCTCCTACAATGAGCAGTTCTTC.

J is TRBJ2-7 and V is TRBV3-1; perhaps TRBD1 as D (6 bases). This CDR3 contains 12 residues. Germline V gene data show CDR1 as LGHDT and CDR2 as YNNKEL (reference sequence). Trimming took 7 bases from V and 2 from J, leaving 9 bases between them. As DNA, the CDR3 is TGTGCCAGCAACCAGGGGACCTACGAGCAGTACTTC. Translation: CASNQGTYEQYF.

The chain links TRBV18 to TRBJ1-5, with 7 nucleotides matching TRBD1. Germline-derived CDR1 and CDR2 are KGHSH and LQKENI. The ends lost 0 bases at V and 4 bases at J; junction bases unmatched: 6. The CDR3 is 16 residues long. This CDR3 reads CASSPPGQAGNQPQHF. In DNA form, the CDR3 reads TGTGCCAGCTCACCACCCGGACAGGCGGGAAATCAGCCCCAGCATTTT.

The rearrangement links TRBV20-1 to TRBJ2-7, with D uncertain. Germline loops: CDR1 DFQATT, CDR2 SNEGSKA (reference sequence). V shed 4 bases and J shed 3 bases, with 16 bases lying between them. The CDR3 loop spans 14 amino acids. The CDR3 DNA reads as TGCAGTGCTACCCAGCCCCAGACGAGCTACGAGCAGTACTTC. This codes for CSATQPQTSYEQYF.

The chain combines TRBV5-1 with TRBJ2-1; D remains ambiguous. The CDR3 covers 14 residues. V was pared by 6 bases and J by 3 bases, with 13 bases between. Germline values: CDR1 SGHRS, CDR2 YFSETQ. CDR3 in DNA: TGCGCCAGCACCCTTGATGGCAACTACAATGAGCAGTTCTTC. Protein: CASTLDGNYNEQFF.

The rearrangement joins TRBV7-2 to TRBJ2-6; 7 bases align to TRBD1. The CDR3 spans 18 residues. CDR1 is SGHTA, CDR2 FQGNSA, per germline. The V gene end was trimmed by 5 bases and the J gene end by 0 bases; junction bases not matched to a gene: 10. DNA for the CDR3: TGTGCCAGCAGCATCCTGACAGGGCGTATCTCTGGGGCCAACGTCCTGACTTTC. Translating gives CASSILTGRISGANVLTF.

The CDR3 is CASSQVSGGGYEQYF. DNA for the CDR3: TGTGCCAGCAGCCAAGTTTCCGGGGGTGGGTACGAGCAGTACTTC. This chain links TRBV3-1 with TRBJ2-7; possibly TRBD2 for D (6 bases). Trimming pared 1 base from V and 4 bases from J, leaving 14 bases between. This CDR3 comprises 15 residues. Germline CDR1 and CDR2: LGHDT and YNNKEL (reference sequence).

This rearrangement joins TRBV3-1 to TRBJ2-1; no reliable D call. Germline V gene data show CDR1 as LGHDT and CDR2 as YNNKEL (reference sequence). V was shortened by 8 bases and J by 15 bases, with 17 bases between the two germline ends. The CDR3 length is 11 residues. For the CDR3, the DNA is TGTGCCAGCGGACCTCGGTTTGGTGTGTTCTTC. Its translation is CASGPRFGVFF.

The chain links TRBV29-1 to TRBJ1-3; D gene ambiguous. V gave up 3 bases and J gave up 2 bases, with 11 bases separating them. CDR3 size: 14 residues. Germline CDR1 and CDR2: SQVTM and ANQGSEA. CDR3 DNA sequence: TGCAGCGTTGATTTCGGGTGGACTGGAAACACCATATATTTT. Amino acids: CSVDFGWTGNTIYF.

The chain links TRBV30 to TRBJ2-6, with TRBD1 matching over 11 bases. CDR1 and CDR2 (germline): GTSNPN, SVGIG (reference sequence). With 2 bases clipped from V and 3 bases from J, the junction kept 9 bases outside the gene matches. The CDR3 sequence is 18 residues long. As DNA, the CDR3 is TGTGCCTGGAGTCCTCTCCGGGACAGGGGGTTTGGGGCCAACGTCCTGACTTTC. It yields the protein CAWSPLRDRGFGANVLTF.

The chain couples TRBV19 to TRBJ2-7; TRBD1 agrees at 9 bases. The CDR3 runs 16 residues. Trimming removed 3 bases from V and 5 bases from J; junction bases left unmatched: 11. Germline V lookup: CDR1 LNHDA, CDR2 SQIVND (reference sequence). CDR3 residues: CASSIWPGQGSHEQYF. CDR3 in DNA: TGTGCCAGTAGTATCTGGCCGGGACAGGGTTCCCACGAGCAGTACTTC.

The rearrangement uses TRBV28 and TRBJ1-1; D is unclear. CDR3 size: 12 residues. Germline V gene lookup returns CDR1 MDHEN and CDR2 SYDVKM. Trimming removed 5 bases from V and 5 bases from J, with 9 bases in between. The CDR3 is CASSPYRTEAFF. The CDR3 DNA reads as TGTGCCAGCAGTCCCTACCGAACTGAAGCTTTCTTT.